This T cell receptor beta chain came from a study of siplizumab effects on memory and regulatory T cells. General observations from the study: Unstimulated subsets accounted for the mapping of only a minor share of the clones that were alloreactive. Mappable alloreactive CD4+ clones averaged roughly 69% Treg-derived with siplizumab versus approximately 25% in controls.

A word on this clone: Its target is not known.

The length of the CDR3 is 16 residues. CDR1 SGHRS and CDR2 YFSETQ come from the germline V gene. Trimming removed 0 bases at V and 1 base at J, with 10 bases between. Roughly 100,000 TCR templates per sample were assayed. The repertoire was sequenced with immunoSEQ multiplex PCR; TCRdb's copy has only in-frame clones and lacks some. The repertoire holds roughly 100,000 clones, about 93% seen once, with approximately 0.58% in the top ten. The sample taken for sequencing was Tregs sorted from blood. The TCR originated in a human donor in good health. The chain links TRBV5-1 to TRBJ2-2; D unresolved. This chain's CDR3 is CASSLGVTVNTGELFF. CDR3 in DNA: TGCGCCAGCAGCTTGGGCGTGACGGTGAACACCGGGGAGCTGTTTTTT.